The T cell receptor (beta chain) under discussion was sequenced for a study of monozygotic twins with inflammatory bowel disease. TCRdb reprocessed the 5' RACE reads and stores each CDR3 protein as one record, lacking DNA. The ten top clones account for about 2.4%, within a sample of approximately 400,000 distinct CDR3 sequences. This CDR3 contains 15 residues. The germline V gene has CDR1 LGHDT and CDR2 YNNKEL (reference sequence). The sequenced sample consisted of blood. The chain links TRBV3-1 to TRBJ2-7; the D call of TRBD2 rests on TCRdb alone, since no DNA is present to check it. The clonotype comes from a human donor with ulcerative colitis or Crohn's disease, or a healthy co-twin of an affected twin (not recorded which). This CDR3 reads CASSHTGTRVYEQYF.